The 32 T cell receptor beta chains below all came from one sample that was sequenced in a study of blood T cell repertoires in COVID-19. Assay: immunoSEQ multiplex PCR; the TCRdb copy retains only in-frame clones and omits some. Among under 150,000 clones, approximately 89% were seen once, and the ten largest hold around 28%. Specimen: peripheral blood. All receptors derive from a human donor in a cohort sampled during active COVID-19.

This clone has just a few counts. This sequence joins TRBV2 and TRBJ1-5; weak D call: TRBD1 (6 bases). The CDR3 is made up of 14 amino acids. Germline V gene sequence: CDR1 SNHLY, CDR2 FYNNEI. V was clipped by 6 bases and J by 4 bases, with 13 bases between them. Here the CDR3 DNA reads TGTGCCAGCAGCGCCGGGGACAATAATCAGCCCCAGCATTTT. Translated, it gives CASSAGDNNQPQHF. Filled out from reference TRBV2 and TRBJ1-5, the complete variable domain reads EPEVTQTPSHQVTQMGQEVILRCVPISNHLYFYWYRQILGQKVEFLVSFYNNEISEKSEIFDDQFSVERPDGSNFTLKIRSTKLEDSAMYFCASSAGDNNQPQHFGDGTRLSIL.

The chain's CDR3 is CASSSPRGVLDTQYF. The CDR3 coding sequence is TGTGCCAGCAGCTCCCCACGCGGGGTCCTCGATACGCAGTATTTT. The rearrangement links TRBV13 to TRBJ2-3; possible D gene TRBD2, 6 bases. This CDR3 region has 15 residues. Germline V gene lookup returns CDR1 PRHDT and CDR2 FYEKMQ (reference sequence). V was shortened by 4 bases and J by 6 bases, with 17 bases between the two germline ends.

Here the CDR3 reads CASFTGMMTEAFF. The CDR3 DNA reads TGTGCCAGCTTCACAGGGATGATGACTGAAGCTTTCTTT. This chain uses TRBV6-5 with TRBJ1-1, with a possible D match to TRBD1 (6 bases). V gave up 8 bases and J gave up 5 bases, with 15 bases separating them. Germline values: CDR1 MNHEY, CDR2 SVGAGI. The CDR3 sequence is 13 residues long.

The V and J genes are TRBV5-1 and TRBJ2-2; TRBD1 might be the D (5 bases). The CDR3 is 15 amino acids. Germline V CDR1 and CDR2: SGHRS, YFSETQ. V lost 1 base and J lost 7, with 14 bases in between. CDR3 region: CASSLLRATVGELFF. Here the CDR3 DNA reads TGCGCCAGCAGCTTGCTCAGGGCCACGGTCGGGGAGCTGTTTTTT.

A single count supports this clone. Additional DNA sequences in this sample encode the identical CDR3. The chain recombines TRBV19 with TRBJ1-3; D may be TRBD1 (5 bases). Trimming stripped 9 bases from V and 1 base from J, with 10 bases between. In germline, CDR1 is LNHDA, CDR2 SQIVND (reference sequence). This CDR3 has 13 amino acids. CDR3 sequence (DNA): TGTGCCAGCAGGAGGGGATCTGGAAACACCATATATTTT. Protein sequence: CASRRGSGNTIYF.

The chain links TRBV11-1 to TRBJ2-5; D is possibly TRBD1 (5 bases). The CDR3 spans 15 residues. V lost 5 bases and J lost 5, with 18 bases in between. Germline values: CDR1 SGHAT, CDR2 FQDESV (reference sequence). CDR3: CASSDRDRGRETQYF. The CDR3, as DNA: TGTGCCAGCAGCGATCGAGATAGGGGTCGCGAGACCCAGTACTTC.

This rearrangement joins TRBV27 to TRBJ1-5; D ambiguous. V was clipped by 5 bases and J by 0 bases, with 11 bases between them. The CDR3 runs to 15 residues. CDR1 is MNHEY, CDR2 SMNVEV, per germline (reference sequence). The CDR3 bases are TGTGCCAGCAGTACGGGTCTTTATAGCAATCAGCCCCAGCATTTT. Protein: CASSTGLYSNQPQHF.

The rearrangement uses TRBV29-1 and TRBJ1-3; weak D call: TRBD1 (5 bases). V was shortened by 5 bases and J by 0 bases, with 11 bases between the two germline ends. This CDR3 spans 14 amino acids. Germline V gene data show CDR1 as SQVTM and CDR2 as ANQGSEA. CDR3 in DNA: TGCAGCGTTCTGGGGGGACTCTCTGGAAACACCATATATTTT. This gives the protein CSVLGGLSGNTIYF.

This chain joins TRBV4-2 and TRBJ1-5; D ambiguous. The CDR3 covers 16 residues. Germline CDR1 and CDR2: LGHNA and YNFKEQ. V was clipped by 0 bases and J by 0 bases, with 9 bases between them. The CDR3 region has the DNA TGTGCCAGCAGCCAAGAAGCGGGGTATAGCAATCAGCCCCAGCATTTT. Residues: CASSQEAGYSNQPQHF.

V and J are TRBV6-6 and TRBJ1-2; 10 bases fit TRBD1. After removal of 5 bases from V and 3 bases from J, the junction contained 12 bases not matched to a gene. Looked up from germline, CDR1 is MNHNY and CDR2 is SVGAGI (reference sequence). CDR3 length equals 17 residues. CDR3 in DNA: TGTGCCAGCAGTCACGGGGACAGGGGTTGGAGGGACTATGGCTACACCTTC. It encodes CASSHGDRGWRDYGYTF.

The rearrangement joins TRBV9 to TRBJ2-1; 12 bases line up with TRBD2. The CDR3 is 18 amino acids. Losses at the gene ends were 0 bases for V and 8 bases for J; bases not matched to a gene: 12. Germline V gene sequence: CDR1 SGDLS, CDR2 YYNGEE. CDR3 region: CASSVGLAGGPYEDEQFF. The CDR3 coding sequence is TGTGCCAGCAGCGTAGGGCTAGCGGGGGGGCCTTACGAGGATGAGCAGTTCTTC.

The chain is built from TRBV6-2 or TRBV6-3 and TRBJ1-2; D possibly corresponds to TRBD1 (5 bases). V gave up 3 bases and J gave up 7 bases, with 15 bases separating them. The length of the CDR3 is 14 residues. Germline V gene sequence: CDR1 MNHEY, CDR2 SVGEGT. DNA of the CDR3: TGTGCCAGCAGTTATTACAGGTTGGGTAGTGGCTACACCTTC. The encoded protein is CASSYYRLGSGYTF.

V is TRBV4-1 and J is TRBJ1-2; perhaps TRBD1 as D (6 bases). The CDR3 loop spans 15 amino acids. Trimming stripped 1 base from V and 1 base from J, with 10 bases between. Germline CDR1 is MGHRA and CDR2 is YSYEKL. The CDR3 protein is CASSQGTELNYGYTF. The CDR3, as DNA: TGCGCCAGCAGCCAAGGGACAGAGCTTAACTATGGCTACACCTTC.

This clone was seen just once. The chain couples TRBV30 to TRBJ1-2; D might be TRBD1 (6 bases). Germline CDR1 is GTSNPN and CDR2 is SVGIG (reference sequence). This CDR3 has 15 amino acids. V was trimmed by 2 bases and J by 3 bases, leaving 16 bases between them. The CDR3 reads CAWSKPRGAHYGYTF. CDR3 DNA sequence: TGTGCCTGGAGTAAACCCCGGGGGGCCCACTATGGCTACACCTTC.

V is TRBV11-2 and J is TRBJ1-1, with D perhaps matching TRBD1 (6 bases). This CDR3 comprises 15 residues. Germline V gene lookup returns CDR1 SGHAT and CDR2 FQNNGV. With 0 bases removed from V and 2 bases from J, the gap between germline ends came to 10 bases. The CDR3 region has the DNA TGTGCCAGCAGCTTAGAGGGGGGGCCAAACACTGAAGCTTTCTTT. Its translation: CASSLEGGPNTEAFF.

This rearrangement joins TRBV7-6 to TRBJ2-2; no clear D. Looked up from germline, CDR1 is SGHVS and CDR2 is FNYEAQ. CDR3 length: 14 amino acids. Trimming took 1 base from V and 4 from J, leaving 7 bases between them. The CDR3 here is CASSLGGSTGELFF. In DNA, the CDR3 is TGTGCCAGCAGCTTAGGCGGATCCACCGGGGAGCTGTTTTTT.

The chain recombines TRBV29-1 with TRBJ1-1; possibly TRBD1 for D (5 bases). Germline lookup yields CDR1 SQVTM and CDR2 ANQGSEA. CDR3 length: 13 amino acids. Trimming pared 7 bases from V and 1 base from J, leaving 13 bases between. CDR3 DNA: TGCAGCGCTGGGGCAGGGAAGAACACTGAAGCTTTCTTT. Its protein is CSAGAGKNTEAFF.

The genes are TRBV5-4 and TRBJ2-1; maybe TRBD1 (6 bases). Germline CDR1 SGHNT, CDR2 YYREEE (reference sequence). The length of the CDR3 is 16 residues. Trimming left V 0 bases short and J 2 bases short, with 12 bases between. As DNA, the CDR3 is TGTGCCAGCAGCTTGGGGGGGCGGAAGGCCTACAATGAGCAGTTCTTC. Translating it yields CASSLGGRKAYNEQFF.

About this clone: The sample contains more than one DNA sequence encoding this CDR3. The CDR3 DNA follows: TGTGCCAGCAGCCAAGAAGGGGGCCTATACGAGCAGTACTTC. This sequence encodes CASSQEGGLYEQYF. V usage is TRBV3-1 (or the pseudogene TRBV3-2) and J usage is TRBJ2-7; 7 nucleotides line up with TRBD1. Germline V gives CDR1 LGHDT, CDR2 YNNKEL (reference sequence). The CDR3 is 14 amino acids. With V trimmed by 0 bases and J by 4 bases, 3 bases remained unmatched.

The chain combines TRBV19 with TRBJ2-1; TRBD1 might be the D (5 bases). Germline CDR1 LNHDA, CDR2 SQIVND (reference sequence). With 0 bases removed from V and 3 bases from J, the gap between germline ends came to 18 bases. The CDR3 totals 18 residues. The CDR3 is CASSIDPPDTEYYNEQFF. The CDR3 DNA follows: TGTGCCAGTAGTATAGACCCCCCGGACACCGAGTACTACAATGAGCAGTTCTTC.

V gene TRBV10-3 combines with J gene TRBJ1-1, with D perhaps TRBD1 (6 bases). The V gene's germline CDR1 is ENHRY and CDR2 SYGVKD. The CDR3 is 13 amino acids. V was clipped by 10 bases and J by 1 base, with 13 bases between them. DNA of the CDR3: TGTGCCAGCAAGAAACAGGGGAACACTGAAGCTTTCTTT. It specifies CASKKQGNTEAFF.

V usage is TRBV5-1 and J usage is TRBJ1-2, with TRBD1 matching over 8 bases. With V trimmed by 3 bases and J by 3 bases, 1 base remained unmatched. CDR3 length: 13 residues. CDR1 and CDR2 from the germline V gene are SGHRS and YFSETQ. CDR3 nucleotides: TGCGCCAGCAGCTGGACAGGGTACTATGGCTACACCTTC. Its translation: CASSWTGYYGYTF.

As DNA, the CDR3 is TGCAGCGCCAATGGACAGGGGGCTAATTCCTACAATGAGCAGTTCTTC. The encoded protein is CSANGQGANSYNEQFF. The chain joins TRBV29-1 to TRBJ2-1; TRBD1 matches 11 bases. After removal of 7 bases from V and 1 base from J, the junction contained 9 bases not matched to a gene. Per germline, CDR1 SQVTM and CDR2 ANQGSEA. The CDR3 loop spans 16 amino acids.

The chain has TRBV7-2 and TRBJ2-3, with 8 bases identical to TRBD2. Germline lookup yields CDR1 SGHTA and CDR2 FQGNSA. Trimming at V came to 3 bases and at J to 6 bases, leaving 8 bases not matched to a gene. The CDR3 covers 15 residues. The CDR3 region is CASSFGDGGGDTQYF. The CDR3 DNA follows: TGTGCCAGCAGCTTTGGAGACGGGGGGGGTGATACGCAGTATTTT.

This clone was seen a handful of times. The V and J genes are TRBV4-1 and TRBJ2-7; no clear D gene. This CDR3 comprises 16 residues. Germline CDR1 is MGHRA and CDR2 is YSYEKL. Between the trimmed V and J ends, which lost 0 bases and 2 bases, there was a span of 14 bases. CDR3 coding DNA: TGCGCCAGCAGCCAAGATCGCCACTATCCCACCTACGAGCAGTACTTC. Its translation: CASSQDRHYPTYEQYF.

This sequence joins TRBV28 and TRBJ2-5; 12 nucleotides match TRBD2. The trim removed 2 bases at V and 4 bases at J, leaving 5 bases unmatched. Looked up from germline, CDR1 is MDHEN and CDR2 is SYDVKM. This CDR3 has 16 amino acids. CDR3 region: CASSLRLAGAGETQYF. The CDR3 DNA reads as TGTGCCAGCAGTTTAAGACTAGCGGGGGCGGGAGAGACCCAGTACTTC.

The V gene is TRBV19, the J gene TRBJ1-4, with 11 bases that match TRBD1. This CDR3 region has 19 residues. Germline assignment: CDR1 LNHDA and CDR2 SQIVND (reference sequence). Losses at the gene ends were 7 bases for V and 0 bases for J; bases not matched to a gene: 13. The CDR3 sequence: CASTQRTGGSPATNEKLFF. The CDR3, as DNA: TGTGCCAGTACTCAGCGGACAGGGGGCTCTCCGGCAACTAATGAAAAACTGTTTTTT.

The V call is TRBV11-2, the J call TRBJ2-4; TRBD1 might be the D (6 bases). Germline CDR1 SGHAT, CDR2 FQNNGV. V lost 1 base, J lost 0 bases, and 13 bases lay in between. CDR3 length: 17 amino acids. This CDR3 is CASSLVRGRLAKNIQYF. DNA for the CDR3: TGTGCCAGCAGCTTAGTCAGGGGAAGACTAGCCAAAAACATTCAGTACTTC.

This clone was counted a few times. The rearrangement joins TRBV5-4 to TRBJ2-1; TRBD1 agrees at 9 bases. This CDR3 comprises 13 residues. Unmatched junction bases numbered 5, after V lost 5 bases and J lost 8 bases. In germline, CDR1 is SGHNT, CDR2 YYREEE (reference sequence). The CDR3 nucleotides read TGTGCCAGCAGGACAGGGGGGACATATGAGCAGTTCTTC. Its translation is CASRTGGTYEQFF.

The CDR3 sequence is CASSFLTGTEAFF. As DNA, the CDR3 is TGTGCCAGCAGCTTCCTTACAGGGACTGAAGCTTTCTTT. The chain has TRBV11-2 and TRBJ1-1, with a weak D call TRBD1 (6 bases). The ends were cut back, 3 bases at V and 5 bases at J, with 10 bases in the middle. Germline CDR1 is SGHAT and CDR2 is FQNNGV. The CDR3 has 13 amino acids.

This chain joins TRBV25-1 and TRBJ1-6, with no clear D. The CDR3 covers 12 residues. The V end lost 4 bases, the J end lost 9 bases, and 7 bases lay between the germline ends. Per the germline V gene, CDR1 is MGHDK and CDR2 is SYGVNS. CDR3 coding DNA: TGTGCCAGCAGTGCCGGCGGTTCACCCCTCCACTTT. Translating gives CASSAGGSPLHF.

The chain combines TRBV6-5 with TRBJ2-5, with 7 bases that match TRBD1. Germline-derived CDR1 and CDR2 are MNHEY and SVGAGI. This CDR3 spans 12 amino acids. The ends lost 5 bases at V and 9 bases at J; junction bases unmatched: 6. The CDR3 loop reads CASSPDRNAQYF. The CDR3 DNA is TGTGCCAGCAGTCCGGACAGGAACGCCCAGTACTTC.